This T cell receptor beta chain was sequenced during a study of shared clonotypes between healthy human individuals. The table came from immunoSEQ multiplex PCR; TCRdb's copy has only in-frame clones and leaves some out. The data contain approximately 2.3 million clones, more than 80% of them singletons. The V gene lost 5 bases and the J gene lost 0 bases, with 17 bases spanning the gap. Germline V lookup: CDR1 SGHTA, CDR2 FQGTGA. This CDR3 region has 17 residues. The source material was naive CD4+ T cells from PBMCs. This sample's subset: CD45RA+ positively selected. The chain joins TRBV7-3 to TRBJ2-1; D perhaps matches TRBD2 (6 bases). This sequence was found in a man younger than 30 in good health. Some clones in this sample may be carry-over from other donors' samples. This CDR3 reads CASSPALGRGSYNEQFF. The CDR3 coding sequence is TGTGCCAGCAGCCCCGCCCTTGGGCGGGGCTCCTACAATGAGCAGTTCTTC. The full variable domain, with the rest looked up from reference TRBV7-3 and TRBJ2-1, is GAGVSQTPSNKVTEKGKYVELRCDPISGHTALYWYRQSLGQGPEFLIYFQGTGAADDSGLPNDRFFAVRPEGSVSTLKIQRTERGDSAVYLCASSPALGRGSYNEQFFGPGTRLTVL.